This TCR beta chain comes out of a study of beta chain features in type 1 diabetes. The study's findings and limits: Researchers report that Type 1 diabetes patients had moderately but significantly shorter TCRB CDR3s across all four CD4+ subsets. Any PCR bias toward short templates would affect both groups alike.

Expressed TCRB transcripts were sequenced after all isolated RNA was converted to cDNA. Reads from naive, central memory and regulatory T cell samples averaged about 3.3 million. Sequencing used immunoSEQ multiplex PCR; TCRdb keeps in-frame clones, though not all of them. The repertoire holds 250,000 to 400,000 clones, with 13% to 15% as singletons. On this clone itself: As yet, its antigen is unknown.

CD4+ cells of the naive, central memory, regulatory and stem cell-like memory types were sorted via CD45RO/CCR7/CD25/CD127/CD95/CD27. The CDR3 has 13 residues. V shed 4 bases and J shed 8 bases, with 14 bases lying between them. CDR1 SGHTS and CDR2 YDEGEE come from the germline V gene. The sample comprised central memory CD4+ T cells from blood. V gene TRBV5-8 combines with J gene TRBJ2-3; the D gene is possibly TRBD2 (6 bases). This TCR came from a man aged 25 to 45 in good health. CDR3 DNA: TGTGCCAGCAGCCGACAAGGGGAGGCTACGCAGTATTTT. Its protein is CASSRQGEATQYF.